Listed below are T cell receptor beta chains from one sample, sequenced in a study of radiation and T cells in renal cell carcinoma. Method: immunoSEQ multiplex PCR; TCRdb's copy keeps in-frame clones and lacks some. The data show about 130,000 clones, more than 75% seen once. This specimen consisted of blood, obtained from a patient whose treatment included radiotherapy and nephrectomy. Source of these receptors: a woman between 70 and 85 years old with renal cell carcinoma. CDR3s include the opening cysteine and the closing phenylalanine or tryptophan. Only part of the rows carry a size: once, few, many, or a class if the clone is expanded.

V gene | clone size | CDR3 protein
TRBV5-1 | - | CASSAPEVFSNSPLHF
TRBV5-1 | - | CASSFTGNGAEAFF
TRBV5-5 | - | CASSLQGASRFGYTF
TRBV28 | - | CASSFNRAGNTIYF
TRBV7-8 | few | CASSLGPRFGTGELFF
TRBV7-8 | - | CASSLRQYNEQFF
TRBV7-2 | - | CASSFVAGTYNEQFF
TRBV5-4 | - | CASSREPGYGYTF
TRBV5-5 | once | CASSLTSPLSYNEQFF
TRBV10-3 | few | CATGNGGLGETQYF
TRBV30 | - | CACPRTGGHGYTF
TRBV5-4 | - | CASSSASAAILQETQYF
TRBV5-4 | - | CASIPGQGLTSGYTF
TRBV10-3 | - | CAIRDNTYEQYF
TRBV4-3 | - | CASSQEPPSGGPPDQETQYF
TRBV7-9 | - | CASSLVMGGRLYEQYF
TRBV30 | - | CAWSRQAGNLEQYF
TRBV6-1 | - | CASSAWTARNQPQHF
TRBV4-3 | - | CASSQLRGGDRNTEAFF
TRBV6-5 | - | CASSYSGAMEYF
TRBV5-6 | once | CASSLAGYDQPQHF
TRBV7-9 | - | CASSDSSGSQETQYF
TRBV5-4 | - | CASSQRTAGNTIYF
TRBV27 | - | CASSLKRGGTDTQYF
TRBV5-8 | - | CASSFNALGEQYF
TRBV5-1 | - | CASSPKVGQGSTEAFF
TRBV5-5 | - | CASSLAGQSNQPQHF
TRBV28 | - | CASTSRGTGELFF
TRBV7-6 | - | CASSPSGAEQYF
TRBV4-3 | - | CASSQDPHGEGTDTQYF
TRBV4-2 | - | CASSQDLGGRGNTEAFF
TRBV7-9 | - | CASSLVSGGDNEQFF
TRBV5-6 | - | CASSLDGDSGNTIYF
TRBV10-1 | - | CASSERLAGLQETQYF
TRBV5-1 | - | CASSPLGGGATDTQYF
TRBV7-2 | - | CASNSNVGDYGYTF
TRBV2 | - | CASSVPGAGTEAFF
TRBV4-3 | - | CASSRDSGSSYNSPLHF
TRBV9 | once | CASSVGMQVLSGNTIYF
TRBV19 | - | CASSTGGNNSPLHF
TRBV14 | - | CASSQGTGGPTNYGYTF
TRBV18 | - | CASSPFGQGIGGYTF
TRBV5-4 | - | CASSLTGNTYEQYF
TRBV19 | - | CAASASDTIYF
TRBV6-5 | - | CASYYRAGGIPTF
TRBV6-6 | - | CASRGSDQPQHF
TRBV27 | - | CASSDRSGYEQYF
TRBV6-1 | once | CASSEWGPGANVLTF
TRBV5-4 | - | CASSLGRIGEQYF
TRBV2 | - | CASSVASGTGGPGVNTEAFF
TRBV28 | - | CASSPILNTEAFF
TRBV30 | - | CAWCRGVLGKDTQYF
TRBV18 | few | CASRESGNTIYF
TRBV5-4 | - | CASSLAAGGRETQYF
TRBV19 | - | CASRTSLQGRQPQHF
TRBV6-5 | - | CASSYLGNQPQHF
TRBV28 | - | CASSLRGGYSGNTIYF
TRBV11-2 | - | CASSLDRITDTQYF
TRBV4-1 | - | CASRLNPTWYGTEAFF
TRBV5-1 | - | CASSLPGAVGANVLTF